Listed below are T cell receptor beta chains from one sample, sequenced in a study of shared clonotypes between healthy human individuals. Data came from immunoSEQ multiplex PCR; TCRdb stores just in-frame clones and leaves some out. The repertoire includes 100,000 to 130,000 clones, around 68% of them detected once, and around 25% sits in the top ten. The specimen was memory CD8+ T cells sorted from blood. The receptors were gathered from a woman aged 25 to 39 in good health. Each CDR3 is given with its conserved first and last residue.

v_gene	j_gene	CDR3aa
TRBV11-2	TRBJ2-1	CASSTALTSQRSHNEQFF
TRBV7-2	.	CASSWAGSSYEQYF
TRBV18	TRBJ1-2	CASSPNANERGYTF
TRBV13	TRBJ2-5	CASSLEGLAGVLAETQYF
TRBV19	TRBJ2-7	CASSVLLAGNYEQYF
TRBV4-2	TRBJ1-3	CASSQGRTSGNTIYF
TRBV30	TRBJ1-1	CAWSVLAEAFF
TRBV6-6	TRBJ2-6	CASSPDRPGANVLTF
TRBV6-5	TRBJ2-1	CASTPGAGGPHEQFF
TRBV19	TRBJ1-5	CASSIAGEAQPQHF
TRBV28	.	CASSFRGGQAYYEQYF
TRBV5-4	TRBJ2-5	CASSLPPGLEPETQYF
TRBV4-2	TRBJ1-3	CASSQRPTGTGFMFGNTIYF
TRBV4-1	TRBJ2-2	CASSLPASGPFTGELFF
TRBV7-8	TRBJ1-2	CASSSPTDYGYTF
TRBV15	TRBJ1-4	CATSRDRGSSEKLFF
TRBV21-1	TRBJ2-2	CASTDRGSTGAGELFF
TRBV5-1	TRBJ2-7	CASSVTGGTYEQYF
TRBV7-9	TRBJ2-1	CASSTDRDRQFF
TRBV28	TRBJ1-5	CASSFSGGGQPQHF
TRBV11-2	TRBJ2-4	CASSLAPEYRPREVIQYF
TRBV19	TRBJ2-1	CASSLRLAGGPLINEQFF
TRBV19	TRBJ1-5	CASSIAGASNQPQHF
TRBV2	TRBJ2-7	CASTFPTKGLSSYEQYF
TRBV6-6	TRBJ2-7	CASTPLAGVYEQYF
TRBV10-3	TRBJ1-5	CAISILSHQPQHF
TRBV5-1	TRBJ2-1	CASELGAEQFF
TRBV5-6	TRBJ1-2	CASSYLDRGYGYTF
TRBV7-9	TRBJ1-4	CASSSILTLATNEKLFF
TRBV14	TRBJ2-1	CASSQGRGGLDNEQFF
TRBV18	TRBJ2-1	CASSPGLADNEQFF